These 20 T cell receptor beta chains were sequenced from one sample in a study of control samples from healthy donors and cancer patients. Profiling relied on immunoSEQ multiplex PCR, and the TCRdb table lists in-frame clones only, not all of them. The sample lists some 160,000 clones; 80% to 95% were seen once. The sequencing sample was made of blood. The receptors were gathered from a woman aged 25 to 39 in good health.

CDR3 nucleotides: TGTGCCAGCAGTTACTCAGGGGGAGGCACTGAAGCTTTCTTT. Amino acids: CASSYSGGGTEAFF. The chain is built from TRBV6-5 and TRBJ1-1, with D possibly matching TRBD1 (6 bases). Germline V gene sequence: CDR1 MNHEY, CDR2 SVGAGI. The CDR3 covers 14 residues. V was trimmed by 0 bases and J by 4 bases, leaving 9 bases between them.

This chain links TRBV21-1 with TRBJ1-5. TRBV21-1 is marked as a pseudogene. The length of the CDR3 is 12 residues. The CDR3 protein is CASGRGREPQHF. In nucleotides, the CDR3 is TGTGCCAGCGGTCGGGGCAGGGAGCCCCAGCATTTT.

J is TRBJ2-2 and V is TRBV3-1 (or the pseudogene TRBV3-2), with 8 bases that match TRBD2. The germline V gene has CDR1 LGHDT and CDR2 YNNKEL (reference sequence). After removal of 2 bases from V and 5 bases from J, the junction contained 10 bases not matched to a gene. CDR3 length: 17 residues. The CDR3 nucleotides read TGTGCCAGCAGCCAAACGCTCGCGGGAGGACTAACCGGGGAGCTGTTTTTT. Encoded protein: CASSQTLAGGLTGELFF.

This clone was found once. This chain connects TRBV4-3 to TRBJ2-1; TRBD2 matches 9 bases. The trim removed 4 bases at V and 6 bases at J, leaving 7 bases unmatched. The CDR3 has 15 residues. CDR1 is LGHNA and CDR2 is YSLEER in the germline V gene. The CDR3: CASSPSSGIPNEQFF. The CDR3 region has the DNA TGCGCCAGCAGCCCTTCTAGCGGGATTCCCAATGAGCAGTTCTTC.

The V and J genes are TRBV7-2 and TRBJ1-3, with a weak D call TRBD1 (5 bases). This CDR3 comprises 17 residues. CDR1 and CDR2 from the germline V gene are SGHTA and FQGNSA. V was pared by 1 base and J by 0 bases, with 13 bases between. This chain's CDR3 is CASSLDGTASSGNTIYF. The DNA for the CDR3 is TGTGCCAGCAGCTTAGACGGGACCGCAAGCTCTGGAAACACCATATATTTT. Drawing the rest from reference TRBV7-2 and TRBJ1-3, the complete variable domain is GAGVSQSPSNKVTEKGKDVELRCDPISGHTALYWYRQSLGQGLEFLIYFQGNSAPDKSGLPSDRFSAERTGGSVSTLTIQRTQQEDSAVYLCASSLDGTASSGNTIYFGEGSWLTVV.

The chain combines TRBV7-2 with TRBJ1-1, with 8 positions matching TRBD1. CDR3 size: 15 residues. Looked up from germline, CDR1 is SGHTA and CDR2 is FQGNSA. Trimming at V came to 5 bases and at J to 0 bases, leaving 5 bases not matched to a gene. The CDR3 loop reads CASSPGTGLNTEAFF. The CDR3 nucleotides read TGTGCCAGCAGCCCCGGGACAGGTTTGAACACTGAAGCTTTCTTT.

This chain links TRBV5-1 with TRBJ2-7, with a weak D call TRBD1 (5 bases). Trimming stripped 3 bases from V and 4 bases from J, with 14 bases between. This CDR3 is 14 amino acids long. Germline V gives CDR1 SGHRS, CDR2 YFSETQ. CDR3 protein: CASSSDTTPYEQYF. CDR3 DNA sequence: TGCGCCAGCAGCTCGGACACGACTCCGTACGAGCAGTACTTC.

The V and J genes are TRBV5-1 and TRBJ2-1, with 10 bases fitting TRBD2. The germline gives CDR1 SGHRS, CDR2 YFSETQ. The CDR3 extends over 17 amino acids. With V trimmed by 0 bases and J by 8 bases, 11 bases remained unmatched. The CDR3 reads CASSLDPFPSGSDEQFF. The CDR3 nucleotides are TGCGCCAGCAGCTTGGATCCCTTCCCTAGCGGGAGCGATGAGCAGTTCTTC.

The rearrangement uses TRBV30 and TRBJ1-3; no definite D call. This CDR3 region has 13 residues. CDR1 GTSNPN and CDR2 SVGIG come from the germline V gene (reference sequence). Deletions cut 8 bases from V and 4 bases from J, with 15 bases between. CDR3 protein: CAHSGESGNTIYF. The CDR3 nucleotides read TGTGCCCATTCCGGGGAGAGCGGAAACACCATATATTTT.

The chain uses TRBV19 and TRBJ1-2; possibly TRBD1 for D (5 bases). Trimming took off 5 bases at V and 1 base at J, with 17 bases between the two ends. The length of the CDR3 is 16 residues. Per the germline V gene, CDR1 is LNHDA and CDR2 is SQIVND (reference sequence). CDR3 protein: CASSPPRTPNNYGYTF. The DNA for the CDR3 is TGTGCCAGTAGTCCGCCCCGGACACCTAATAACTATGGCTACACCTTC.

V usage is TRBV4-2 and J usage is TRBJ2-4, with 9 bases that match TRBD2. The V and J ends lost 3 bases and 1 base, in that order; junction bases with no gene match: 10. The CDR3 has 18 residues. From germline, CDR1 is LGHNA and CDR2 YNFKEQ. DNA for the CDR3: TGTGCCAGCAGCCATCCTGTCGCTAGCGGGATTGCCAAAAACATTCAGTACTTC. Translation gives CASSHPVASGIAKNIQYF.

This clone was counted a few times. The rearrangement links TRBV7-2 to TRBJ1-1; D possibly corresponds to TRBD1 (5 bases). Per germline, CDR1 SGHTA and CDR2 FQGNSA. The CDR3 has 16 residues. Trimming pared 5 bases from V and 5 bases from J, leaving 21 bases between. CDR3 DNA: TGTGCCAGCAGCCGCAGGGTGTATGCGGACGGGACTGAAGCTTTCTTT. This sequence encodes CASSRRVYADGTEAFF.

V gene TRBV6-5 combines with J gene TRBJ1-4; no clear D gene. Germline V CDR1 and CDR2: MNHEY, SVGAGI. The V gene lost 2 bases and the J gene lost 8 bases, with 9 bases spanning the gap. CDR3 length equals 13 residues. The CDR3 here is CASSYGFGEKLFF. In DNA form, the CDR3 reads TGTGCCAGCAGTTACGGGTTCGGCGAAAAACTGTTTTTT.

The chain couples TRBV6-1 to TRBJ1-3, with D perhaps TRBD1 (6 bases). The germline gives CDR1 MNHNS, CDR2 SASEGT. This CDR3 contains 16 residues. V lost 2 bases and J 0 bases, leaving 11 bases between the germline ends. CDR3 protein: CASSELQGYSGNTIYF. CDR3 DNA: TGTGCCAGCAGTGAACTACAGGGTTACTCTGGAAACACCATATATTTT.

A single count supports this clone. The chain combines TRBV7-6 with TRBJ1-2; D unresolved. The CDR3 has 15 residues. The germline CDR1 and CDR2 sequences are SGHVS and FNYEAQ. The germline V and J ends were trimmed by 1 base and 0 bases, with 9 bases remaining between them. The CDR3 spells CASSLGASSNYGYTF. The DNA of the CDR3 is TGTGCCAGCAGCTTAGGGGCGAGTTCTAACTATGGCTACACCTTC.

The table lists this clone with a few counts. This rearrangement joins TRBV7-2 to TRBJ2-4; TRBD2 agrees at 8 bases. The trim removed 3 bases at V and 1 base at J, leaving 14 bases unmatched. Germline-derived CDR1 and CDR2 are SGHTA and FQGNSA. This CDR3 is built from 19 residues. The CDR3 sequence: CASSFLYLSGSGAKNIQYF. The CDR3 DNA is TGTGCCAGCAGCTTTCTTTACCTGAGCGGGAGCGGGGCCAAAAACATTCAGTACTTC.

This clone was counted between two and nine times. The chain links TRBV6-5 to TRBJ1-5, with 9 positions matching TRBD1. The CDR3 loop spans 16 amino acids. With 4 bases clipped from V and 5 bases from J, the junction kept 9 bases outside the gene matches. The germline V gene has CDR1 MNHEY and CDR2 SVGAGI. This CDR3 is CASSSTGTGRDQPQHF. The CDR3 DNA reads TGTGCCAGCAGTTCCACCGGGACAGGGAGAGATCAGCCCCAGCATTTT.

Only one count was recorded for this clone. The V gene is TRBV10-3, the J gene TRBJ2-1; D is ambiguous. This CDR3 has 15 residues. The V end was cut by 6 bases, the J end by 6 bases, with 18 bases between. Germline V gene data show CDR1 as ENHRY and CDR2 as SYGVKD. Here the CDR3 reads CAISPPYKRANEQFF. CDR3 sequence (DNA): TGTGCCATCAGCCCCCCTTATAAAAGGGCCAATGAGCAGTTCTTC.

This clone was detected a few times. The genes are TRBV18 and TRBJ1-3, with D possibly TRBD1 on 5 matching bases. V was cut by 0 bases and J by 0 bases, with 9 bases left in between. CDR1 is KGHSH and CDR2 is LQKENI in the germline V gene. CDR3 size: 16 residues. The DNA for the CDR3 is TGTGCCAGCTCACCACCAGGGACTGCCTCTGGAAACACCATATATTTT. This codes for CASSPPGTASGNTIYF.

The chain links TRBV6-6 to TRBJ2-5; D unresolved. The J call is doubtful: the DNA matches TRBJ2-7 better. CDR3 size: 12 residues. Germline CDR1 MNHNY, CDR2 SVGAGI (reference sequence). The chain's CDR3 is CASSYTRYEQYF. As DNA, the CDR3 is TGTGCCAGCAGCTACACCCGGTACGAGCAGTACTTC.